Sequencing of this T cell receptor beta chain was carried out in a study of shared clonotypes between healthy human individuals. Per the germline V gene, CDR1 is SNHLY and CDR2 is FYNNEI. CDR3 length equals 13 residues. V trimming: 5 bases; J trimming: 8 bases; junction bases outside the gene matches: 4. Per sorted-subset replicate PCR, input was around 200 ng DNA, representing roughly 28,000 T cell genomes. TCRdb keeps only in-frame clones here, not all; method: immunoSEQ multiplex PCR. Here the sample spans 2 million to 2.5 million clones, about nine tenths being singletons. Negatively enriched CD4+ T cells were divided by CD45RA into naive and memory. Only one count was recorded for this clone.

Sample: naive CD4+ T cells from PBMCs. Subset denoted: CD45RA+ positively selected. The TCR comes from a man between 18 and 35 years old in good health. Some clones in this sample may be carry-over from other donors' samples. The rearrangement joins TRBV2 to TRBJ2-1; 9 bases map to TRBD1. Here the CDR3 DNA reads TGTGCCAGCAGTTCACAGGGGGCCTATGAGCAGTTCTTC. This encodes CASSSQGAYEQFF.